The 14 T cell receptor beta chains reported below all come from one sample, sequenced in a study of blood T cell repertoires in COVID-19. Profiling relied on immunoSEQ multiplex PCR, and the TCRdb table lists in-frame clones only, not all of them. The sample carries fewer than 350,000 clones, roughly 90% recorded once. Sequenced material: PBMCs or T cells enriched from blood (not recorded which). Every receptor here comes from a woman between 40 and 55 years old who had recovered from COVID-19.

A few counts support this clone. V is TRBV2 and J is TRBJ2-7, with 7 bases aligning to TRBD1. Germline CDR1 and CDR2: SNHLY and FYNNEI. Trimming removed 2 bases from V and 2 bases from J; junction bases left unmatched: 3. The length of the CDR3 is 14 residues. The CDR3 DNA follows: TGTGCCAGCAGTGAAAGGGACAGAGCCTACGAGCAGTACTTC. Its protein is CASSERDRAYEQYF.

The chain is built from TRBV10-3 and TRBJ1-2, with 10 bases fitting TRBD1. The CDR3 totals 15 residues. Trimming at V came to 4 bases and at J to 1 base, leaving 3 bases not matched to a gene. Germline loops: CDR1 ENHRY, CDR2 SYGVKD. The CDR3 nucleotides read TGTGCCATCAGTGGTCGGGACAGGGGTAACTATGGCTACACCTTC. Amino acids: CAISGRDRGNYGYTF.

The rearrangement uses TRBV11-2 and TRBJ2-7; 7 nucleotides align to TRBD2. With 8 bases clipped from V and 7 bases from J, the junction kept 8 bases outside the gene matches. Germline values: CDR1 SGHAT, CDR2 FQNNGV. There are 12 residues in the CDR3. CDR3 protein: CASDRGVGEQYF. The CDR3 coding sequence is TGTGCCAGCGACCGGGGGGTTGGGGAGCAGTACTTC.

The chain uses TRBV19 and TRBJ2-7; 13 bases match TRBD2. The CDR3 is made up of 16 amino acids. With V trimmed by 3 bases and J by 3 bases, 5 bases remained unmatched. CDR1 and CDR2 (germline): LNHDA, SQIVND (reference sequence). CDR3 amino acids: CASSMGTSGEDYEQYF. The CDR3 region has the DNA TGTGCCAGTAGTATGGGGACTAGCGGGGAAGACTACGAGCAGTACTTC.

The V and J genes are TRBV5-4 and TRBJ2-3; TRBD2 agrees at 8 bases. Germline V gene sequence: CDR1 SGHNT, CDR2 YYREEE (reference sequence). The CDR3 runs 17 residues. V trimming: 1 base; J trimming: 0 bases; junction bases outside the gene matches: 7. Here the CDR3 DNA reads TGTGCCAGCAGCTTGTCCCCTACTAGCGGAAGCACAGATACGCAGTATTTT. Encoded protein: CASSLSPTSGSTDTQYF.

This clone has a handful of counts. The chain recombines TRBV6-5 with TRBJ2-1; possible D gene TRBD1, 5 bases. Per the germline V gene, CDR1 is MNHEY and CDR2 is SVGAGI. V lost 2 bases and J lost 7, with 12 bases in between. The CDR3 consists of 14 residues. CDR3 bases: TGTGCCAGCAGTTACGGTCCAGGGCGTAATGAGCAGTTCTTC. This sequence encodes CASSYGPGRNEQFF.

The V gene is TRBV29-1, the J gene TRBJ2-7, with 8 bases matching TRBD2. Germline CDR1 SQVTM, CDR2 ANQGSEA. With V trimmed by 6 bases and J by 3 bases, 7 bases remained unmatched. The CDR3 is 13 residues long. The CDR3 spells CSVARRGDYEQYF. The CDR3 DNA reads TGCAGCGTGGCGAGGCGGGGGGACTACGAGCAGTACTTC.

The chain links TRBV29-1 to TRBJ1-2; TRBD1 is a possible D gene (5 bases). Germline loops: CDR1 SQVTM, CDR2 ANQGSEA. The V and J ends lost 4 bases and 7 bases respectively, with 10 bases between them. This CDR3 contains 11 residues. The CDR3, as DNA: TGCAGCGTTGGGCAGGGTGGTGGCTACACCTTC. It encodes CSVGQGGGYTF.

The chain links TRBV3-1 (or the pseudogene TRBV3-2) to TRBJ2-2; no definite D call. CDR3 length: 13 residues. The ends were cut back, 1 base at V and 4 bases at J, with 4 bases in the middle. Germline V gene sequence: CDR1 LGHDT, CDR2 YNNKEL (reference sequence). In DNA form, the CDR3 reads TGTGCCAGCAGCCAAGCTAGCACCGGGGAGCTGTTTTTT. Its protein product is CASSQASTGELFF.

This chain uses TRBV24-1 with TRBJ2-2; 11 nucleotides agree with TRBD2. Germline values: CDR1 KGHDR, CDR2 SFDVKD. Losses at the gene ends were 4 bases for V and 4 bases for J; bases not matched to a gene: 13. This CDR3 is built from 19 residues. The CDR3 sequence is CATSELALAGGRTTGELFF. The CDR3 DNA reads TGTGCCACCAGTGAGCTTGCGCTAGCGGGAGGTAGGACCACCGGGGAGCTGTTTTTT.

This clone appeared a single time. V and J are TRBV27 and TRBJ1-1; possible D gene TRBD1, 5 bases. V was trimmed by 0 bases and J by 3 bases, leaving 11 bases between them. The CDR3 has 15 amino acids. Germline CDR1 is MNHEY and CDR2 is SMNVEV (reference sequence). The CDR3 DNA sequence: TGTGCCAGCAGTTTATCGAAGGCAGGGTACACTGAAGCTTTCTTT. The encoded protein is CASSLSKAGYTEAFF.

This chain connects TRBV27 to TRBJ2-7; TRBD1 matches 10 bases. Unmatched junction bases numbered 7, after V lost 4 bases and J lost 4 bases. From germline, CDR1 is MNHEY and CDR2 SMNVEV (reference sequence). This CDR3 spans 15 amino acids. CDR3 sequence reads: CASSSFVGQGYEQYF. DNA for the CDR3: TGTGCCAGCAGTTCTTTCGTGGGACAGGGGTACGAGCAGTACTTC.

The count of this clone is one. The CDR3 DNA sequence: TGTGCCAGCAGCTTAGAAACACCCCTGAACACTGAAGCTTTCTTT. Translated: CASSLETPLNTEAFF. The chain combines TRBV7-9 with TRBJ1-1; D is unresolved. The length of the CDR3 is 15 residues. CDR1 and CDR2 from the germline V gene are SEHNR and FQNEAQ (reference sequence). The ends were cut back, 1 base at V and 0 bases at J, with 9 bases in the middle.

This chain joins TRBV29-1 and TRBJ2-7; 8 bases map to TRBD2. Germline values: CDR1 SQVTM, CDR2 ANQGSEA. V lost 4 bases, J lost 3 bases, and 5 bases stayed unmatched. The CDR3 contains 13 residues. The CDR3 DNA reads TGCAGCGTTGCGGGGGGGGCGAACTACGAGCAGTACTTC. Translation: CSVAGGANYEQYF.